Listed below are T cell receptor beta chains from one sample, sequenced in a study of shared clonotypes between healthy human individuals. Assay: immunoSEQ multiplex PCR; the TCRdb copy retains only in-frame clones and omits some. Of about 1 million clones listed, under 80% were seen once; the top ten hold about 1.5%. The specimen sequenced was memory CD4+ T cells sorted from blood. The receptors stem from a man aged 18 to 29 in good health. The CDR3 runs from the conserved cysteine through the conserved F or W. The order of the fields is V gene, clone size, D gene, J gene, CDR3 protein, CDR3 DNA. The D gene is left open where the match is weak. The size entry is marked missing in some rows and otherwise reads once, few, many or a size class.

V gene: TRBV9; clone size: -; D gene: TRBD2; J gene: TRBJ2-2; CDR3 protein: CASSVGTSGRIGELFF; CDR3 DNA: TGTGCCAGCAGCGTAGGGACTAGCGGGAGGATCGGGGAGCTGTTTTTT
V gene: TRBV6-5; clone size: few; D gene: -; J gene: TRBJ1-1; CDR3 protein: CASGRGVNTEAFF; CDR3 DNA: TGTGCCAGCGGGAGGGGGGTGAACACTGAAGCTTTCTTT
V gene: TRBV6-5; clone size: -; D gene: -; J gene: TRBJ1-3; CDR3 protein: CARGHRVGNTIYF; CDR3 DNA: TGTGCCAGGGGACACCGCGTGGGAAACACCATATATTTT
V gene: TRBV7-2; clone size: -; D gene: -; J gene: TRBJ2-7; CDR3 protein: CASSHPVGEQYF; CDR3 DNA: TGTGCCAGCAGCCACCCCGTGGGCGAGCAGTACTTC
V gene: TRBV2; clone size: -; D gene: -; J gene: TRBJ2-5; CDR3 protein: CASSVRSRETQYF; CDR3 DNA: TGTGCCAGCAGTGTGCGGTCCCGGGAGACCCAGTACTTC
V gene: TRBV7-6; clone size: -; D gene: TRBD1; J gene: TRBJ2-1; CDR3 protein: CASSLGTGVNNEQFF; CDR3 DNA: TGTGCCAGCAGCTTAGGGACAGGGGTGAACAATGAGCAGTTCTTC
V gene: TRBV2; clone size: -; D gene: -; J gene: TRBJ2-3; CDR3 protein: CASSPTGLDTDTQYF; CDR3 DNA: TGTGCCAGCAGTCCCACAGGCCTTGACACAGATACGCAGTATTTT
V gene: TRBV7-3; clone size: -; D gene: TRBD1; J gene: TRBJ2-7; CDR3 protein: CASSLQGTGRHEQYF; CDR3 DNA: TGTGCCAGCAGCTTACAAGGGACAGGTAGGCACGAGCAGTACTTC
V gene: TRBV7-9; clone size: once; D gene: TRBD1; J gene: TRBJ1-1; CDR3 protein: CASSARQGRSGRNTEAFF; CDR3 DNA: TGTGCCAGCAGCGCCCGACAGGGAAGATCGGGGCGAAACACTGAAGCTTTCTTT
V gene: TRBV7-6; clone size: -; D gene: TRBD2; J gene: TRBJ2-6; CDR3 protein: CASSSAGGLPSGANVLTF; CDR3 DNA: TGTGCCAGCAGCTCAGCGGGGGGGCTCCCCTCTGGGGCCAACGTCCTGACTTTC
V gene: TRBV5-4; clone size: -; D gene: -; J gene: TRBJ1-1; CDR3 protein: CASSGKQMNTEAFF; CDR3 DNA: TGTGCCAGCAGCGGGAAGCAGATGAACACTGAAGCTTTCTTT
V gene: TRBV23-1; clone size: -; D gene: TRBD1; J gene: TRBJ1-2; CDR3 protein: CASSQLTGSGKQANYGYTF; CDR3 DNA: TGCGCCAGCAGTCAATTGACAGGGTCCGGTAAGCAGGCTAACTATGGCTACACCTTC
V gene: TRBV18; clone size: -; D gene: -; J gene: TRBJ1-4; CDR3 protein: CASSPMGVGEKLFF; CDR3 DNA: TGTGCCAGCTCACCGATGGGGGTGGGTGAAAAACTGTTTTTT
V gene: TRBV6-6; clone size: -; D gene: TRBD1; J gene: TRBJ1-6; CDR3 protein: CASSDREVSPLHF; CDR3 DNA: TGTGCCAGCAGCGACAGGGAGGTGTCACCCCTCCACTTT
V gene: TRBV6-5; clone size: -; D gene: TRBD1; J gene: TRBJ2-7; CDR3 protein: CASIPRQGAEYEQYF; CDR3 DNA: TGTGCCAGCATTCCCCGACAGGGGGCGGAATACGAGCAGTACTTC
V gene: TRBV6-4; clone size: -; D gene: -; J gene: TRBJ1-4; CDR3 protein: CASSDNQGRDEKLFF; CDR3 DNA: TGTGCCAGCAGTGACAATCAGGGACGGGATGAAAAACTGTTTTTT
V gene: TRBV20-1; clone size: -; D gene: TRBD2; J gene: TRBJ2-3; CDR3 protein: CSASAGGTQYF; CDR3 DNA: TGCAGTGCGAGTGCGGGGGGCACGCAGTATTTT
V gene: TRBV19; clone size: -; D gene: TRBD2; J gene: TRBJ2-5; CDR3 protein: CASRSGARETQYF; CDR3 DNA: TGTGCCAGTCGCAGCGGGGCCAGGGAGACCCAGTACTTC
V gene: TRBV10-1; clone size: -; D gene: -; J gene: TRBJ1-5; CDR3 protein: CASSEDLNQPQHF; CDR3 DNA: TGCGCCAGCAGTGAGGACCTGAATCAGCCCCAGCATTTT
V gene: TRBV18; clone size: -; D gene: -; J gene: TRBJ1-6; CDR3 protein: CASSPITNSPLHF; CDR3 DNA: TGTGCCAGCTCACCAATTACTAATTCACCCCTCCACTTT
V gene: TRBV19; clone size: -; D gene: TRBD1; J gene: TRBJ1-2; CDR3 protein: CASSIRGQGTYGYTF; CDR3 DNA: TGTGCCAGTAGTATCCGAGGACAGGGCACGTATGGCTACACCTTC
V gene: TRBV10-2; clone size: -; D gene: -; J gene: TRBJ2-2; CDR3 protein: CASSDRNTGELFF; CDR3 DNA: TGCGCCAGCAGTGATCGCAACACCGGGGAGCTGTTTTTT
V gene: TRBV19; clone size: -; D gene: -; J gene: TRBJ2-3; CDR3 protein: CASSQQGTDTQYF; CDR3 DNA: TGTGCCAGTAGCCAACAGGGAACAGATACGCAGTATTTT
V gene: TRBV11-2; clone size: -; D gene: -; J gene: TRBJ2-2; CDR3 protein: CASSLTGANTGELFF; CDR3 DNA: TGTGCCAGCAGCTTGACGGGGGCGAACACCGGGGAGCTGTTTTTT
V gene: TRBV4-3; clone size: -; D gene: -; J gene: TRBJ1-6; CDR3 protein: CASSQDLGFPDSPLHF; CDR3 DNA: TGCGCCAGCAGCCAAGATCTAGGGTTCCCCGACTCACCCCTCCACTTT
V gene: TRBV10-1; clone size: -; D gene: -; J gene: TRBJ1-5; CDR3 protein: CASTFRWGSYQPQHF; CDR3 DNA: TGCGCCAGCACCTTCCGTTGGGGGAGCTATCAGCCCCAGCATTTT
V gene: TRBV7-2; clone size: -; D gene: -; J gene: TRBJ1-2; CDR3 protein: CASSLVVTDYGYTF; CDR3 DNA: TGTGCCAGCAGCTTAGTTGTGACAGACTATGGCTACACCTTC
V gene: TRBV9; clone size: once; D gene: TRBD2; J gene: TRBJ2-2; CDR3 protein: CASSVSGSQAGELFF; CDR3 DNA: TGTGCCAGCAGCGTTAGCGGGAGTCAAGCCGGGGAGCTGTTTTTT
V gene: TRBV2; clone size: -; D gene: -; J gene: TRBJ1-2; CDR3 protein: CASRGTANYGYTF; CDR3 DNA: TGTGCCAGCAGGGGGACGGCCAACTATGGCTACACCTTC
V gene: TRBV19; clone size: -; D gene: -; J gene: TRBJ2-2; CDR3 protein: CASNRNTGELFF; CDR3 DNA: TGTGCCAGTAACAGGAACACCGGGGAGCTGTTTTTT
V gene: TRBV9; clone size: -; D gene: -; J gene: TRBJ2-5; CDR3 protein: CASSVQGWGTQYF; CDR3 DNA: TGTGCCAGCAGCGTACAGGGCTGGGGGACCCAGTACTTC
V gene: TRBV27; clone size: -; D gene: TRBD1; J gene: TRBJ1-2; CDR3 protein: CASSPGTGFYGYTF; CDR3 DNA: TGTGCCAGCAGTCCCGGGACAGGGTTTTATGGCTACACCTTC
V gene: TRBV7-9; clone size: -; D gene: -; J gene: TRBJ2-7; CDR3 protein: CASSSNMAGDPYEQYF; CDR3 DNA: TGTGCCAGCAGCTCGAATATGGCAGGGGACCCCTACGAGCAGTACTTC
V gene: TRBV19; clone size: -; D gene: -; J gene: TRBJ1-2; CDR3 protein: CASSILGAGYTF; CDR3 DNA: TGTGCCAGTAGTATCTTAGGGGCGGGCTACACCTTC
V gene: TRBV6-1; clone size: many; D gene: -; J gene: TRBJ1-3; CDR3 protein: CASSEGVLQGGYGNTIYF; CDR3 DNA: TGTGCCAGCAGTGAAGGAGTCCTCCAGGGAGGGTATGGAAACACCATATATTTT
V gene: TRBV10-3; clone size: -; D gene: -; J gene: TRBJ2-7; CDR3 protein: CAISESFGSPLHEQYF; CDR3 DNA: TGTGCCATCAGTGAGTCTTTCGGTAGTCCCCTCCACGAGCAGTACTTC
V gene: TRBV5-1; clone size: -; D gene: TRBD1; J gene: TRBJ1-2; CDR3 protein: CASSVDNTGGTGYTF; CDR3 DNA: TGCGCCAGCAGCGTCGATAACACAGGGGGCACTGGCTACACCTTC
V gene: TRBV30; clone size: -; D gene: -; J gene: TRBJ1-1; CDR3 protein: CAWGRQAGTEAFF; CDR3 DNA: TGTGCCTGGGGTAGACAGGCAGGGACTGAAGCTTTCTTT
V gene: TRBV15; clone size: -; D gene: TRBD2; J gene: TRBJ2-1; CDR3 protein: CATSSERERYNEQFF; CDR3 DNA: TGTGCCACCAGCAGTGAGCGGGAGAGGTACAATGAGCAGTTCTTC
V gene: TRBV5-5; clone size: -; D gene: -; J gene: TRBJ2-7; CDR3 protein: CASSLAPGGGYEQYF; CDR3 DNA: TGTGCCAGCAGCTTGGCCCCGGGGGGCGGGTACGAGCAGTACTTC
V gene: TRBV6-1; clone size: -; D gene: -; J gene: TRBJ1-1; CDR3 protein: CASTFSGRAFF; CDR3 DNA: TGTGCCAGCACCTTCAGCGGGAGAGCTTTCTTT
V gene: TRBV5-8; clone size: -; D gene: -; J gene: TRBJ1-1; CDR3 protein: CASSFGGGLTEAFF; CDR3 DNA: TGTGCCAGCAGCTTCGGAGGAGGCCTCACTGAAGCTTTCTTT
V gene: TRBV9; clone size: -; D gene: -; J gene: TRBJ2-1; CDR3 protein: CASSVVASDNEQFF; CDR3 DNA: TGTGCCAGCAGCGTAGTAGCATCAGACAATGAGCAGTTCTTC
V gene: TRBV15; clone size: -; D gene: TRBD2; J gene: TRBJ2-5; CDR3 protein: CATSRTSGGADETQYF; CDR3 DNA: TGTGCCACCAGCCGGACTAGCGGGGGGGCCGATGAGACCCAGTACTTC
V gene: TRBV18; clone size: -; D gene: TRBD1; J gene: TRBJ2-5; CDR3 protein: CASAGQGETQYF; CDR3 DNA: TGTGCCAGCGCGGGACAGGGGGAGACCCAGTACTTC
V gene: TRBV28; clone size: -; D gene: -; J gene: TRBJ1-4; CDR3 protein: CASSFYSGSLNEKLFF; CDR3 DNA: TGTGCCAGCAGTTTCTACTCCGGCAGCTTGAATGAAAAACTGTTTTTT
V gene: TRBV7-9; clone size: -; D gene: -; J gene: TRBJ1-1; CDR3 protein: CASSLGGRANTEAFF; CDR3 DNA: TGTGCCAGCAGCTTAGGGGGGAGGGCGAACACTGAAGCTTTCTTT
V gene: TRBV28; clone size: -; D gene: TRBD1; J gene: TRBJ2-3; CDR3 protein: CASRRPGQGVKSDTQYF; CDR3 DNA: TGTGCCAGCAGACGGCCGGGACAGGGGGTAAAGTCAGATACGCAGTATTTT